The 21 T cell receptor beta chains presented below share a single source sample, sequenced in a study of shared T cell receptors in the human thymus. Here immunoSEQ multiplex PCR was the method, and the copy in TCRdb shows in-frame clones only, minus some. The repertoire consists of about 610,000 clones, with approximately 87% occurring once and the leading ten covering approximately 0.01%. The same specimen was also included in a second study, on human thymus T cells.

Input material: thymocytes. The receptors here all came from a boy in the first two years of life with a congenital heart defect.

The CDR3 coding sequence is TGTGCCAGCAGCTACCCTAGCGGTTCTAGCACAGATACGCAGTATTTT. It is translated as CASSYPSGSSTDTQYF. The chain uses TRBV28 and TRBJ2-3; 7 bases are shared with TRBD2. The germline V gene encodes CDR1 MDHEN and CDR2 SYDVKM. J gave up 0 bases and V 6 bases, and 9 bases lay outside the gene matches. The CDR3 has 16 residues. Drawing the rest from reference TRBV28 and TRBJ2-3, the complete variable domain is DVKVTQSSRYLVKRTGEKVFLECVQDMDHENMFWYRQDPGLGLRLIYFSYDVKMKEKGDIPEGYSVSREKKERFSLILESASTNQTSMYLCASSYPSGSSTDTQYFGPGTRLTVL.

In this sample, this clone turned up a few times. The chain links TRBV7-2 to TRBJ2-7; 9 positions agree with TRBD2. The germline gives CDR1 SGHTA, CDR2 FQGNSA. V was clipped by 5 bases and J by 0 bases; unmatched bases: 11. There are 17 residues in the CDR3. DNA of the CDR3: TGTGCCAGCAGCCCCAGCGGGAGGCCAAAGAGCTCCTACGAGCAGTACTTC. Protein product: CASSPSGRPKSSYEQYF.

The chain links TRBV9 to TRBJ2-2; D uncertain. This CDR3 is built from 15 residues. V was shortened by 4 bases and J by 0 bases, with 10 bases between the two germline ends. Per germline, CDR1 SGDLS and CDR2 YYNGEE. The CDR3 region has the DNA TGTGCCAGCAGCCCGTCAGGTGCGAACACCGGGGAGCTGTTTTTT. Its translation: CASSPSGANTGELFF. Full variable domain (missing parts from reference TRBV9 and TRBJ2-2): DSGVTQTPKHLITATGQRVTLRCSPRSGDLSVYWYQQSLDQGLQFLIQYYNGEERAKGNILERFSAQQFPDLHSELNLSSLELGDSALYFCASSPSGANTGELFFGEGSRLTVL.

Worth noting for this clone: Different DNA sequences within this sample yield the same CDR3. The chain combines TRBV14 with TRBJ2-7, with a possible D match to TRBD2 (5 bases). CDR1 and CDR2 from the germline V gene are SGHDN and FVKESK. Trimming took 4 bases from V and 4 from J, leaving 8 bases between them. The CDR3 contains 12 residues. The CDR3 sequence is CASSRSGYEQYF. The CDR3 DNA reads TGTGCCAGCAGCCGCTCGGGGTACGAGCAGTACTTC. Using reference TRBV14 and TRBJ2-7 for the parts outside the CDR3, the full variable domain is EAGVTQFPSHSVIEKGQTVTLRCDPISGHDNLYWYRRVMGKEIKFLLHFVKESKQDESGMPNNRFLAERTGGTYSTLKVQPAELEDSGVYFCASSRSGYEQYFGPGTRLTVT.

The genes are TRBV7-2 and TRBJ1-2; D is perhaps TRBD1 (6 bases). V gave up 1 base and J gave up 4 bases, with 19 bases separating them. The CDR3 has 17 residues. CDR1 is SGHTA, CDR2 FQGNSA, per germline. The DNA of the CDR3 is TGTGCCAGCAGCTTAGTCTCGCCAGGGGCAACCAGCTATGGCTACACCTTC. It specifies CASSLVSPGATSYGYTF. The whole variable domain, filled in from reference TRBV7-2 and TRBJ1-2, reads GAGVSQSPSNKVTEKGKDVELRCDPISGHTALYWYRQSLGQGLEFLIYFQGNSAPDKSGLPSDRFSAERTGGSVSTLTIQRTQQEDSAVYLCASSLVSPGATSYGYTFGSGTRLTVV.

The chain uses TRBV5-6 and TRBJ1-1; D uncertain. V was cut by 2 bases and J by 1 base, with 9 bases left in between. CDR1 SGHDT and CDR2 YYEEEE come from the germline V gene. This CDR3 comprises 14 residues. The CDR3 region has the DNA TGTGCCAGCAGCTTTAGTCGACAGAACACTGAAGCTTTCTTT. It translates to CASSFSRQNTEAFF.

The gene calls are TRBV5-6 and TRBJ2-7, with TRBD2 matching over 7 bases. CDR3 length: 14 residues. The V segment lost 2 bases and the J segment 7 bases; nucleotides outside the gene matches: 9. Germline V gene lookup returns CDR1 SGHDT and CDR2 YYEEEE. This chain's CDR3 is CASSFGGRGKEQYF. CDR3 sequence (DNA): TGTGCCAGCAGCTTCGGCGGGAGAGGAAAAGAGCAGTACTTC.

The chain has TRBV12-5 and TRBJ2-7; 10 bases align to TRBD2. V was pared by 8 bases and J by 5 bases, with 9 bases of the junction left unmatched. Germline V gene lookup returns CDR1 LGHNT and CDR2 FRNRAP. The CDR3 totals 14 residues. In nucleotides, the CDR3 is TGTGCTAGTTCCTGGCTAGCGGGAGCAGACGAGCAGTACTTC. The encoded protein is CASSWLAGADEQYF. The complete variable domain, with remaining parts taken from reference TRBV12-5 and TRBJ2-7, reads DARVTQTPRHKVTEMGQEVTMRCQPILGHNTVFWYRQTMMQGLELLAYFRNRAPLDDSGMPKDRFSAEMPDATLATLKIQPSEPRDSAVYFCASSWLAGADEQYFGPGTRLTVT.

The chain couples TRBV5-1 to TRBJ1-3, with TRBD1 matching 8 bases. Germline V gene sequence: CDR1 SGHRS, CDR2 YFSETQ. With 2 bases clipped from V and 4 bases from J, the junction kept 20 bases outside the gene matches. The CDR3 totals 20 residues. The CDR3 loop is CASSLNPRDRKPNHGNTIYF. DNA of the CDR3: TGCGCCAGCAGCTTAAACCCCCGGGACAGGAAACCAAATCACGGAAACACCATATATTTT.

There are a few counts of this clone. The rearrangement links TRBV4-2 to TRBJ2-5, with 9 bases that match TRBD1. This CDR3 contains 17 residues. CDR1 is LGHNA, CDR2 YNFKEQ, per germline. The ends lost 1 base at V and 5 bases at J; junction bases unmatched: 11. The CDR3 is CASSQGVRDRAFETQYF. DNA of the CDR3: TGTGCCAGCAGCCAAGGGGTACGGGACAGGGCTTTTGAGACCCAGTACTTC.

The CDR3 sequence: CASSQDLRERDEQFF. Written as DNA, the CDR3 is TGCGCCAGCAGCCAAGATCTGCGGGAGAGAGATGAGCAGTTCTTC. The chain links TRBV4-1 to TRBJ2-1; TRBD2 matches 7 bases. V was pared by 0 bases and J by 8 bases, with 7 bases of the junction left unmatched. The CDR3 has 15 amino acids. Germline CDR1 reads MGHRA; CDR2 reads YSYEKL.

The chain carries TRBV18 and TRBJ2-2; 10 nucleotides agree with TRBD2. CDR3 length equals 15 residues. Germline V gene data show CDR1 as KGHSH and CDR2 as LQKENI. The junction had 3 bases not matched to a gene; V was cut back by 6 bases and J by 2 bases. CDR3 bases: TGTGCCAGCTCGGGACTAGCGATAAACACCGGGGAGCTGTTTTTT. Residues: CASSGLAINTGELFF. The entire variable domain, with the rest obtained from reference TRBV18 and TRBJ2-2, is as follows: NAGVMQNPRHLVRRRGQEARLRCSPMKGHSHVYWYRQLPEEGLKFMVYLQKENIIDESGMPKERFSAEFPKEGPSILRIQQVVRGDSAAYFCASSGLAINTGELFFGEGSRLTVL.

This clone has only one observation. J is TRBJ1-1 and V is TRBV7-2; the match to TRBD1 covers 8 bases. CDR3 size: 15 residues. Germline V lookup: CDR1 SGHTA, CDR2 FQGNSA. Unmatched junction bases numbered 2, after V lost 1 base and J lost 1 base. This chain's CDR3 is CASSLEDRANTEAFF. The CDR3 DNA reads as TGTGCCAGCAGCTTAGAGGACAGGGCGAACACTGAAGCTTTCTTT.

The chain carries TRBV10-3 and TRBJ2-1, with 8 bases that match TRBD2. Trimming took 3 bases from V and 6 from J; bases not matched to a gene: 7. CDR3 length equals 15 residues. Germline lookup yields CDR1 ENHRY and CDR2 SYGVKD. CDR3 DNA sequence: TGTGCCATCAGTGATTTGCGGGAGGCCCCCAATGAGCAGTTCTTC. It is translated as CAISDLREAPNEQFF.

The CDR3 nucleotides read TGTGCCACCAGCCTCCGACCCGGGGTCGGCGGGAGCTCCTACGAGCAGTACTTC. Its protein is CATSLRPGVGGSSYEQYF. The chain recombines TRBV15 with TRBJ2-7; TRBD2 matches 7 bases. The CDR3 is made up of 18 amino acids. Per the germline V gene, CDR1 is LNHNV and CDR2 is YYDKDF (reference sequence). With 5 bases clipped from V and 0 bases from J, the junction kept 16 bases outside the gene matches. Based on the CDR3 plus reference TRBV15 and TRBJ2-7, the full variable domain is DAMVIQNPRYQVTQFGKPVTLSCSQTLNHNVMYWYQQKSSQAPKLLFHYYDKDFNNEADTPDNFQSRRPNTSFCFLDIRSPGLGDTAMYLCATSLRPGVGGSSYEQYFGPGTRLTVT.

The V gene is TRBV7-2, the J gene TRBJ2-3; TRBD2 matches at 14 bases. CDR3 length: 15 amino acids. Germline values: CDR1 SGHTA, CDR2 FQGNSA. The V segment lost 5 bases and the J segment 5 bases; nucleotides outside the gene matches: 3. The CDR3 DNA reads TGTGCCAGCAGCGCGGGACTAGCGGGAGTAGATACGCAGTATTTT. Translated: CASSAGLAGVDTQYF.

CDR3 bases: TGTGCCAGCAGCGTAAATCAGATTTCCTACGAGCAGTACTTC. Amino acids: CASSVNQISYEQYF. The rearrangement links TRBV9 to TRBJ2-7, with D uncertain. Trimming pared 1 base from V and 1 base from J, leaving 9 bases between. In germline, CDR1 is SGDLS, CDR2 YYNGEE. The CDR3 length is 14 residues. Combining the CDR3 with reference TRBV9 and TRBJ2-7 gives the whole variable domain DSGVTQTPKHLITATGQRVTLRCSPRSGDLSVYWYQQSLDQGLQFLIQYYNGEERAKGNILERFSAQQFPDLHSELNLSSLELGDSALYFCASSVNQISYEQYFGPGTRLTVT.

This clone came up a few times. The rearrangement links TRBV4-3 to TRBJ2-7, with 8 bases identical to TRBD1. J was trimmed by 4 bases and V by 1 base; bases with no gene match: 12. The germline V gene has CDR1 LGHNA and CDR2 YSLEER. The CDR3 length is 17 residues. CDR3 loop: CASSQGSRWQGAYEQYF. DNA for the CDR3: TGCGCCAGCAGCCAAGGGTCGAGATGGCAGGGGGCTTACGAGCAGTACTTC.

This clone was found once. The V and J genes are TRBV10-2 and TRBJ2-7, with 13 nucleotides matching TRBD2. The CDR3 totals 17 residues. The germline V gene encodes CDR1 WSHSY and CDR2 SAAADI. J was trimmed by 1 base and V by 6 bases; bases with no gene match: 9. CDR3 nucleotides: TGCGCCAGCAGAGGACTAGCGGGAGTCGATGGGTCCTACGAGCAGTACTTC. This translates into CASRGLAGVDGSYEQYF.

The gene calls are TRBV6-1 and TRBJ2-3; TRBD2 aligns across 7 bases. V dropped 2 bases and J dropped 2; count of bases not matched to a gene: 4. The CDR3 contains 15 residues. Germline assignment: CDR1 MNHNS and CDR2 SASEGT. Here the CDR3 DNA reads TGTGCCAGCAGTGAAATGAGCGGGGTCACAGATACGCAGTATTTT. Encoded protein: CASSEMSGVTDTQYF.

The chain has TRBV7-9 and TRBJ2-7, with 12 positions matching TRBD2. Trimming removed 5 bases from V and 2 bases from J; junction bases left unmatched: 7. The CDR3 length is 16 residues. The V gene's germline CDR1 is SEHNR and CDR2 FQNEAQ (reference sequence). CDR3 in DNA: TGTGCCAGCAGCATGATACGGACTAGCGGGACCTACGAGCAGTACTTC. The encoded protein is CASSMIRTSGTYEQYF.